This is a list of T cell receptor beta chains from one sample in a study of blood T cell repertoires in COVID-19. The assay was immunoSEQ multiplex PCR, and TCRdb's table has in-frame clones only and misses some. The top ten hold about 2.1% of the sample, which has about 250,000 clones, around 90% seen once. The sample taken for sequencing was peripheral blood. The source is an older woman with COVID-19, enrolled during active disease. Each CDR3 is given with its conserved first and last residue. The D gene is left open where the match is weak. Not every row has a clone size; where given, it reads once, few, many or a size class.

size: NA; J: TRBJ2-1; V: TRBV29-1; D: TRBD2; CDR3: CSAEKAGGPNNEQFF; DNA: TGCAGCGCCGAAAAAGCGGGGGGGCCCAACAATGAGCAGTTCTTC
size: NA; J: TRBJ2-5; V: TRBV7-2; D: NA; CDR3: CASSLDYQETQYF; DNA: TGTGCCAGCAGCTTAGACTACCAGGAGACCCAGTACTTC
size: NA; J: TRBJ1-1; V: TRBV18; D: TRBD1; CDR3: CASSLRPMVEPGQSTEAFF; DNA: TGTGCCAGCTCACTTCGGCCTATGGTTGAACCGGGACAGAGCACTGAAGCTTTCTTT
size: NA; J: TRBJ2-3; V: TRBV4-2; D: TRBD2; CDR3: CASSHRLAGGLVDTQYF; DNA: TGTGCCAGCAGCCATCGACTAGCGGGGGGGCTGGTGGATACGCAGTATTTT
size: NA; J: TRBJ1-1; V: TRBV5-1; D: TRBD1; CDR3: CASSLMTGGANTEAFF; DNA: TGCGCCAGCAGCTTGATGACAGGGGGGGCGAACACTGAAGCTTTCTTT
size: NA; J: TRBJ1-1; V: TRBV10-3; D: TRBD1; CDR3: CAISSGGPEAFF; DNA: TGTGCCATCAGCTCAGGGGGTCCTGAAGCTTTCTTT
size: NA; J: TRBJ1-2; V: TRBV5-1; D: NA; CDR3: CASSETPGANYGYTF; DNA: TGCGCCAGCAGCGAAACCCCGGGAGCTAACTATGGCTACACCTTC
size: NA; J: TRBJ1-2; V: TRBV18; D: TRBD1; CDR3: CASSTGEPGYTF; DNA: TGTGCCAGCTCAACAGGGGAACCTGGCTACACCTTC
size: NA; J: TRBJ2-3; V: TRBV6-2/TRBV6-3; D: TRBD2; CDR3: CASSRAGISTDTQYF; DNA: TGTGCCAGCAGCCGAGCGGGAATAAGCACAGATACGCAGTATTTT
size: few; J: TRBJ2-7; V: TRBV19; D: NA; CDR3: CASSIVQGRGYEQYF; DNA: TGTGCCAGTAGTATTGTGCAGGGAAGAGGCTACGAGCAGTACTTC
size: NA; J: TRBJ1-3; V: TRBV18; D: NA; CDR3: CASSPRQADSGNTIYF; DNA: TGTGCCAGCTCACCACGACAGGCTGATTCTGGAAACACCATATATTTT
size: NA; J: TRBJ1-2; V: TRBV29-1; D: NA; CDR3: CSVLNNGYTF; DNA: TGCAGCGTTCTGAACAATGGCTACACCTTC
size: NA; J: TRBJ2-2; V: TRBV2; D: NA; CDR3: CASTPHPRPPGELFF; DNA: TGTGCCAGCACCCCCCACCCCAGGCCCCCCGGGGAGCTGTTTTTT
size: NA; J: TRBJ1-4; V: TRBV7-2; D: TRBD1; CDR3: CASSLDRDRAEKLFF; DNA: TGTGCCAGCAGCCTCGACCGGGACAGGGCTGAAAAACTGTTTTTT
size: NA; J: TRBJ2-7; V: TRBV5-4; D: NA; CDR3: CASSSQRGGVYEQYF; DNA: TGTGCCAGCAGTTCCCAAAGGGGCGGGGTCTACGAGCAGTACTTC
size: NA; J: TRBJ2-7; V: TRBV29-1; D: NA; CDR3: CSVEVAGTRYEQYF; DNA: TGCAGCGTTGAGGTTGCAGGTACGAGATACGAGCAGTACTTC
size: NA; J: TRBJ1-2; V: TRBV7-2; D: NA; CDR3: CASSFDSYGYTF; DNA: TGTGCCAGCAGCTTCGACAGCTATGGCTACACCTTC
size: NA; J: TRBJ2-2; V: TRBV6-5; D: TRBD1; CDR3: CASSITGVLKLFF; DNA: TGTGCCAGCAGTATAACAGGGGTCCTCAAGCTGTTTTTT
size: NA; J: TRBJ1-3; V: TRBV14; D: NA; CDR3: CASSPDRYSGNTIYF; DNA: TGTGCCAGCAGCCCCGACAGGTACTCTGGAAACACCATATATTTT
size: NA; J: TRBJ1-1; V: TRBV3-1/TRBV3-2; D: NA; CDR3: CASSPHREGNTEAFF; DNA: TGTGCCAGCAGCCCGCACAGGGAAGGGAACACTGAAGCTTTCTTT
size: few; J: TRBJ1-5; V: TRBV5-8; D: NA; CDR3: CASSLARDSNQPQHF; DNA: TGTGCCAGCAGCTTGGCTCGGGATAGCAATCAGCCCCAGCATTTT
size: NA; J: TRBJ2-7; V: TRBV2; D: TRBD1; CDR3: CASSSDRAPLEQYF; DNA: TGTGCCAGCAGTTCGGACAGGGCCCCCCTCGAGCAGTACTTC
size: NA; J: TRBJ2-1; V: TRBV10-3; D: NA; CDR3: CALQGDRGIGEQFF; DNA: TGTGCCCTCCAGGGGGACCGCGGGATAGGTGAGCAGTTCTTC
size: NA; J: TRBJ1-3; V: TRBV7-2; D: NA; CDR3: CASSFNGGGNTIYF; DNA: TGTGCCAGCAGCTTTAACGGGGGTGGAAACACCATATATTTT
size: NA; J: TRBJ2-2; V: TRBV7-3; D: NA; CDR3: CASSLSPVSGVANTGELFF; DNA: TGTGCCAGCAGCTTAAGTCCGGTATCGGGTGTCGCGAACACCGGGGAGCTGTTTTTT
size: NA; J: TRBJ2-3; V: TRBV7-3; D: TRBD1; CDR3: CASSLTEGARTDTQYF; DNA: TGTGCCAGCAGCTTAACTGAGGGGGCGCGCACAGATACGCAGTATTTT
size: NA; J: TRBJ1-2; V: TRBV12-3/TRBV12-4; D: NA; CDR3: CASSPDSNYGYTF; DNA: TGTGCCAGCAGCCCAGACAGTAACTATGGCTACACCTTC
size: NA; J: TRBJ1-6; V: TRBV3-1/TRBV3-2; D: NA; CDR3: CASSPARGELSPLHF; DNA: TGTGCCAGCAGCCCTGCAAGGGGTGAACTGTCACCCCTCCACTTT
size: NA; J: TRBJ1-2; V: TRBV3-1/TRBV3-2; D: NA; CDR3: CASSQGRLGGYTF; DNA: TGTGCCAGCAGCCAAGGGCGCCTGGGCGGCTACACCTTC
size: NA; J: TRBJ2-3; V: TRBV5-6; D: NA; CDR3: CASSSRQQGFSDTQYF; DNA: TGTGCCAGCAGCTCGAGACAGCAGGGTTTTTCGGATACGCAGTATTTT
size: NA; J: TRBJ2-5; V: TRBV12-5; D: NA; CDR3: CASGLGSQETQYF; DNA: TGTGCTAGTGGTTTGGGCAGTCAAGAGACCCAGTACTTC
size: NA; J: TRBJ1-6; V: TRBV2; D: NA; CDR3: CASSEPGEGNSPLHF; DNA: TGTGCCAGCAGTGAACCAGGGGAGGGTAATTCACCCCTCCACTTT
size: NA; J: TRBJ2-5; V: TRBV7-9; D: TRBD1; CDR3: CASSWDRGYETQYF; DNA: TGTGCCAGCAGCTGGGACAGGGGGTATGAGACCCAGTACTTC
size: NA; J: TRBJ1-2; V: TRBV7-2; D: TRBD1; CDR3: CASSSPGTGVGYTF; DNA: TGTGCCAGCAGCTCGCCCGGGACAGGGGTCGGCTACACCTTC
size: NA; J: TRBJ1-2; V: TRBV12-3/TRBV12-4; D: TRBD1; CDR3: CASSSTGGYGYTF; DNA: TGTGCCAGCAGTTCTACAGGGGGGTATGGCTACACCTTC
size: NA; J: TRBJ2-7; V: TRBV7-2; D: NA; CDR3: CASSSRRFGYEQYF; DNA: TGTGCCAGCAGCTCGAGGCGGTTTGGCTACGAGCAGTACTTC
size: NA; J: TRBJ2-1; V: TRBV10-3; D: NA; CDR3: CAIRDPGGSSYNEQFF; DNA: TGTGCCATCAGGGACCCCGGGGGAAGCTCCTACAATGAGCAGTTCTTC
size: NA; J: TRBJ2-3; V: TRBV20-1; D: NA; CDR3: CSASTRNTDTQYF; DNA: TGCAGTGCTAGTACTAGGAATACAGATACGCAGTATTTT
size: NA; J: TRBJ1-5; V: TRBV5-8; D: NA; CDR3: CASSLASNQPQHF; DNA: TGTGCCAGCAGCTTGGCAAGCAATCAGCCCCAGCATTTT
size: NA; J: TRBJ2-2; V: TRBV12-5; D: NA; CDR3: CASGLLQGTGELFF; DNA: TGTGCTAGTGGTCTGTTACAGGGCACCGGGGAGCTGTTTTTT
size: NA; J: TRBJ1-1; V: TRBV19; D: NA; CDR3: CASSGGVFSEAFF; DNA: TGTGCCAGTAGTGGGGGGGTTTTCAGTGAAGCTTTCTTT
size: once; J: TRBJ1-2; V: TRBV5-6; D: NA; CDR3: CASSFLRDSGYTF; DNA: TGTGCCAGCAGCTTCTTGAGGGACTCCGGCTACACCTTC
size: few; J: TRBJ1-2; V: TRBV4-2; D: NA; CDR3: CASSQDHWDSVGYGYTF; DNA: TGTGCCAGCAGCCAAGATCATTGGGACTCCGTAGGGTATGGCTACACCTTC
size: NA; J: TRBJ1-1; V: TRBV10-3; D: NA; CDR3: CAISESRGITNTEAFF; DNA: TGTGCCATCAGTGAGTCGAGGGGGATAACGAACACTGAAGCTTTCTTT
size: NA; J: TRBJ1-6; V: TRBV3-1/TRBV3-2; D: NA; CDR3: CASSSLPGTGNSPLHF; DNA: TGTGCCAGCAGTTCCCTCCCCGGTACAGGTAATTCACCCCTCCACTTT
size: once; J: TRBJ2-7; V: TRBV5-1; D: NA; CDR3: CASSLLGGTYEQYF; DNA: TGCGCCAGCAGCTTGCTCGGGGGGACATACGAGCAGTACTTC
size: NA; J: TRBJ1-5; V: TRBV2; D: NA; CDR3: CASSEVTGGQPQHF; DNA: TGTGCCAGCAGTGAAGTAACAGGTGGGCAGCCCCAGCATTTT
size: NA; J: TRBJ1-1; V: TRBV6-5; D: NA; CDR3: CASSWGRGNTEAFF; DNA: TGTGCCAGCAGTTGGGGAAGGGGGAACACTGAAGCTTTCTTT
size: NA; J: TRBJ1-6; V: TRBV5-5; D: TRBD1; CDR3: CASSRDRGASPLHF; DNA: TGTGCCAGCAGCAGGGACAGGGGGGCTTCACCCCTCCACTTT